The 19 T cell receptor beta chains below were found in one sample sequenced in a study of blood T cell repertoires in COVID-19. Only in-frame clones appear in the TCRdb table, and some are missing; sequencing was by immunoSEQ multiplex PCR. The sample shows nearly 95,000 clones, 80% of them seen only once. Sequencing was performed on peripheral blood. The origin of the receptors is a human donor in a cohort sampled during active COVID-19.

This clone was found once. The chain is built from TRBV28 and TRBJ1-6, with D tentatively TRBD1 (6 bases). Trimming cost V 6 bases and J 7 bases, with 16 bases left between them. Germline CDR1 and CDR2: MDHEN and SYDVKM. This CDR3 spans 15 amino acids. CDR3 sequence: CASSSPGQTNSPLHF. The DNA of the CDR3 is TGTGCCAGCAGCTCCCCGGGACAAACGAATTCACCCCTCCACTTT.

This rearrangement joins TRBV6-6 to TRBJ1-3; no definite D call. CDR3 size: 14 residues. Per the germline V gene, CDR1 is MNHNY and CDR2 is SVGAGI (reference sequence). The V end lost 8 bases, the J end lost 0 bases, and 11 bases lay between the germline ends. CDR3 amino acids: CASGIGSSGNTIYF. CDR3 sequence (DNA): TGTGCCAGCGGAATCGGGAGCTCTGGAAACACCATATATTTT.

The rearrangement uses TRBV6-5 and TRBJ1-2, with D uncertain. CDR3 size: 12 residues. CDR1 and CDR2 from the germline V gene are MNHEY and SVGAGI. V was trimmed by 5 bases and J by 7 bases, leaving 11 bases between them. The CDR3, as DNA: TGTGCCAGCAGTCCGACTGGAGCTGGCTACACCTTC. This translates into CASSPTGAGYTF.

Many counts were recorded for this clone. V usage is TRBV19 and J usage is TRBJ1-5; 9 nucleotides line up with TRBD1. The CDR3 extends over 16 amino acids. Trimming took 10 bases from V and 0 from J; bases not matched to a gene: 10. Per the germline V gene, CDR1 is LNHDA and CDR2 is SQIVND (reference sequence). CDR3 DNA: TGTGCCACCTCGGACAGGGGAAGTTATAGCAATCAGCCCCAGCATTTT. The encoded protein is CATSDRGSYSNQPQHF.

This chain joins TRBV21-1 and TRBJ1-1; TRBD1, the D gene given by the table, was not confirmed from the DNA. TRBV21-1 is annotated as a pseudogene. CDR3 size: 15 residues. This CDR3 reads CASSKRTVLDTEAFF. CDR3 sequence (DNA): TGTGCCAGCAGCAAAAGGACAGTTTTGGACACTGAAGCTTTCTTT.

The chain has TRBV28 and TRBJ1-6; 10 bases fit TRBD1. Trimming removed 3 bases from V and 7 bases from J; junction bases left unmatched: 3. CDR3 length: 15 residues. CDR1 and CDR2 (germline): MDHEN, SYDVKM. CDR3 in DNA: TGTGCCAGCAGTTTCTCGGGACAGGGGAATTCACCCCTCCACTTT. The encoded protein is CASSFSGQGNSPLHF.

The rearrangement links TRBV7-2 to TRBJ1-4, with unresolved D. Trimming left V 4 bases short and J 0 bases short, with 3 bases between. Germline V gives CDR1 SGHTA, CDR2 FQGNSA. CDR3 length equals 13 residues. CDR3 bases: TGTGCCAGCAGCTCCACAACTAATGAAAAACTGTTTTTT. It translates to CASSSTTNEKLFF. The full variable domain, in which reference TRBV7-2 and TRBJ1-4 provide the parts outside the CDR3, is GAGVSQSPSNKVTEKGKDVELRCDPISGHTALYWYRQSLGQGLEFLIYFQGNSAPDKSGLPSDRFSAERTGGSVSTLTIQRTQQEDSAVYLCASSSTTNEKLFFGSGTQLSVL.

The CDR3 bases are TGTGCCAGCTCACCACAGGGACTAGCGGGAGGCAATGAGCAGTTCTTC. Translating gives CASSPQGLAGGNEQFF. The rearrangement links TRBV18 to TRBJ2-1; TRBD2 matches 15 bases. V lost 1 base, J lost 6 bases, and 1 base stayed unmatched. CDR1 is KGHSH and CDR2 is LQKENI in the germline V gene. CDR3 length: 16 residues.

This clone came up once. This chain joins TRBV2 and TRBJ2-2; TRBD2 might be the D (6 bases). V shed 5 bases and J shed 0 bases, with 10 bases lying between them. This CDR3 spans 15 amino acids. CDR1 is SNHLY, CDR2 FYNNEI, per germline. Here the CDR3 DNA reads TGTGCCAGCAGTTCCGGGAGTGCGAACACCGGGGAGCTGTTTTTT. This translates into CASSSGSANTGELFF.

This clone was found a few times. The chain is built from TRBV21-1 and TRBJ2-2; the table's D call of TRBD2 was not tested on the DNA. TRBV21-1 has pseudogene status. This CDR3 comprises 12 residues. The CDR3 DNA is TGTGCCAGTGCTGTAGACACCGGGGAGCTGTTTTTT. Residues: CASAVDTGELFF.

The V and J genes are TRBV15 and TRBJ2-5; no clear D. Germline V gene sequence: CDR1 LNHNV, CDR2 YYDKDF (reference sequence). This CDR3 region has 15 residues. V was clipped by 1 base and J by 0 bases, with 9 bases between them. The chain's CDR3 is CATSRGDNNQETQYF. The CDR3, as DNA: TGTGCCACCAGCAGAGGCGACAACAACCAAGAGACCCAGTACTTC. Combining the CDR3 with reference TRBV15 and TRBJ2-5 gives the whole variable domain DAMVIQNPRYQVTQFGKPVTLSCSQTLNHNVMYWYQQKSSQAPKLLFHYYDKDFNNEADTPDNFQSRRPNTSFCFLDIRSPGLGDTAMYLCATSRGDNNQETQYFGPGTRLLVL.

The chain recombines TRBV7-2 with TRBJ1-4, with D possibly being TRBD1 (5 bases). V dropped 2 bases and J dropped 0 bases, with 16 bases sitting between them. CDR1 is SGHTA, CDR2 FQGNSA, per germline. This CDR3 is 18 amino acids long. This CDR3 is CASSLSGRRSTTNEKLFF. The DNA for the CDR3 is TGTGCCAGCAGCTTATCAGGGCGCCGAAGCACAACTAATGAAAAACTGTTTTTT.

About this clone itself: Germline and junction disagree at one end, which may indicate a read error. The chain carries TRBV6-1 and TRBJ2-3; 11 bases match TRBD2. The CDR3 loop spans 15 amino acids. CDR1 and CDR2 from the germline V gene are MNHNS and SASEGT. CDR3 amino acids: CASREDSGGGDTQYF. CDR3 nucleotide sequence: TGTGCCAGCAGGGAAGATAGCGGGGGGGGAGATACGCAGTATTTT.

The genes are TRBV2 and TRBJ2-7, with a tentative D call TRBD2 (6 bases). The CDR3 is 12 residues long. V was pared by 10 bases and J by 6 bases, with 16 bases between. The germline V gene encodes CDR1 SNHLY and CDR2 FYNNEI. The CDR3 protein is CATLLRRGEQYF. The DNA for the CDR3 is TGTGCCACCCTACTCCGGCGGGGCGAGCAGTACTTC. The full variable domain, completed using reference TRBV2 and TRBJ2-7, is EPEVTQTPSHQVTQMGQEVILRCVPISNHLYFYWYRQILGQKVEFLVSFYNNEISEKSEIFDDQFSVERPDGSNFTLKIRSTKLEDSAMYFCATLLRRGEQYFGPGTRLTVT.

V usage is TRBV3-1 (or the pseudogene TRBV3-2) and J usage is TRBJ2-1, with 8 bases identical to TRBD2. Germline CDR1 LGHDT, CDR2 YNNKEL (reference sequence). V shed 9 bases and J 7 bases; nucleotides not matched to a gene: 17. CDR3 length: 16 residues. For the CDR3, the DNA is TGTGCCAGTACCGGGACTAGGAGTCTTGGGACGAATGAGCAGTTCTTC. Protein product: CASTGTRSLGTNEQFF.

This sequence joins TRBV2 and TRBJ1-2, with D tentatively TRBD1 (5 bases). The CDR3 runs 12 residues. Trimming shortened V by 10 bases and J by 7 bases, and 16 bases separated the two germline ends. The V gene's germline CDR1 is SNHLY and CDR2 FYNNEI. The CDR3 loop reads CATAAGRVGYTF. The CDR3 DNA reads as TGTGCCACCGCCGCGGGACGTGTTGGCTACACCTTC.

This chain connects TRBV28 to TRBJ1-5, with D uncertain. CDR1 is MDHEN, CDR2 SYDVKM, per germline. V was shortened by 2 bases and J by 6 bases, with 14 bases between the two germline ends. CDR3 length: 15 residues. This CDR3 reads CASSLPARGSQPQHF. In DNA, the CDR3 is TGTGCCAGCAGTTTACCGGCCCGAGGGAGTCAGCCCCAGCATTTT.

The rearrangement joins TRBV27 to TRBJ1-2, with TRBD1 matching 10 bases. The CDR3 is 13 amino acids. V shed 5 bases, J shed 8 bases, and the junction held 5 bases outside the gene matches. The germline gives CDR1 MNHEY, CDR2 SMNVEV (reference sequence). CDR3 in DNA: TGTGCCAGCAGTCGACAGGGGGCGAACGGCTACACCTTC. The encoded protein is CASSRQGANGYTF.

The V gene is TRBV5-1, the J gene TRBJ2-7; D perhaps matches TRBD2 (6 bases). V lost 4 bases and J 7 bases, leaving 21 bases between the germline ends. The CDR3 length is 15 residues. Germline V gene sequence: CDR1 SGHRS, CDR2 YFSETQ. The CDR3 sequence is CASSAAQAGGREQYF. CDR3 sequence (DNA): TGCGCCAGCAGCGCCGCACAGGCCGGGGGACGAGAGCAGTACTTC.